The 30 T cell receptor beta chains presented below share a single source sample, sequenced in a study of blood T cell repertoires in COVID-19. Profiled with immunoSEQ multiplex PCR; TCRdb holds only in-frame clones, not every one. The top ten hold roughly a sixth of the sample, which has some 170,000 clones, 90% seen once. The source material was peripheral blood. The receptors stem from a man in his 60s with active or convalescent COVID-19.

This clone was observed once. The chain has TRBV10-3 and TRBJ2-5, with D possibly being TRBD1 (6 bases). This CDR3 has 14 amino acids. CDR1 ENHRY and CDR2 SYGVKD come from the germline V gene. V dropped 6 bases and J dropped 2 bases, with 13 bases sitting between them. The CDR3 region has the DNA TGTGCCATCAGCCAAAACAGGGCGCAAGAGACCCAGTACTTC. It translates to CAISQNRAQETQYF.

The gene calls are TRBV2 and TRBJ2-5, with D tentatively TRBD2 (5 bases). The CDR3 has 13 amino acids. V lost 7 bases and J lost 4, with 13 bases in between. The germline V gene has CDR1 SNHLY and CDR2 FYNNEI. CDR3 in amino acids: CASTDWTRETQYF. Written as DNA, the CDR3 is TGTGCCAGCACTGACTGGACTCGAGAGACCCAGTACTTC.

V gene TRBV6-5 combines with J gene TRBJ1-5; weak D call: TRBD1 (6 bases). In germline, CDR1 is MNHEY, CDR2 SVGAGI. V was trimmed by 7 bases and J by 4 bases, leaving 14 bases between them. The CDR3 extends over 14 amino acids. CDR3 coding DNA: TGTGCCAGCATTACAGGGTCCCAAAATCAGCCCCAGCATTTT. Its translation: CASITGSQNQPQHF.

The chain has TRBV7-2 and TRBJ2-7; 9 positions match TRBD1. The CDR3 totals 16 residues. Losses at the gene ends were 1 base for V and 4 bases for J; bases not matched to a gene: 8. Germline V lookup: CDR1 SGHTA, CDR2 FQGNSA. The CDR3 loop is CASSLDLQGARYEQYF. The CDR3 DNA is TGTGCCAGCAGCTTAGACTTACAGGGGGCGCGGTACGAGCAGTACTTC.

CDR3 region: CASSFTGQARYGYTF. The DNA for the CDR3 is TGTGCCAGCAGCTTCACCGGACAGGCCCGCTATGGCTACACCTTC. V gene TRBV7-2 combines with J gene TRBJ1-2, with 7 bases identical to TRBD1. Trimming removed 3 bases from V and 4 bases from J; junction bases left unmatched: 8. Germline CDR1 reads SGHTA; CDR2 reads FQGNSA. The length of the CDR3 is 15 residues.

This chain links TRBV19 with TRBJ2-7; tentative D call: TRBD2 (6 bases). Germline V gives CDR1 LNHDA, CDR2 SQIVND (reference sequence). V was trimmed by 5 bases and J by 0 bases, leaving 14 bases between them. This CDR3 has 15 amino acids. This CDR3 is CASSPPGLSSYEQYF. CDR3 DNA: TGTGCCAGTAGTCCACCGGGACTGAGCTCCTACGAGCAGTACTTC. The whole variable domain, remainder taken from reference TRBV19 and TRBJ2-7, is DGGITQSPKYLFRKEGQNVTLSCEQNLNHDAMYWYRQDPGQGLRLIYYSQIVNDFQKGDIAEGYSVSREKKESFPLTVTSAQKNPTAFYLCASSPPGLSSYEQYFGPGTRLTVT.

J is TRBJ1-4 and V is TRBV7-9; 8 bases fit TRBD1. The V segment lost 5 bases and the J segment 4 bases; nucleotides outside the gene matches: 9. CDR3 length: 16 amino acids. Germline V lookup: CDR1 SEHNR, CDR2 FQNEAQ (reference sequence). The CDR3 here is CASSQTDRGGNEKLFF. For the CDR3, the DNA is TGTGCCAGCAGCCAAACCGACAGGGGTGGTAATGAAAAACTGTTTTTT. The full variable domain, in which reference TRBV7-9 and TRBJ1-4 provide the parts outside the CDR3, is DTGVSQNPRHKITKRGQNVTFRCDPISEHNRLYWYRQTLGQGPEFLTYFQNEAQLEKSRLLSDRFSAERPKGSFSTLEIQRTEQGDSAMYLCASSQTDRGGNEKLFFGSGTQLSVL.

This chain joins TRBV5-1 and TRBJ2-3; D ambiguous. The CDR3 length is 14 residues. Trimming cost V 4 bases and J 5 bases, with 14 bases left between them. CDR1 and CDR2 (germline): SGHRS, YFSETQ. CDR3 loop: CASSLNVPQDTQYF. In DNA, the CDR3 is TGCGCCAGCAGCCTAAACGTCCCCCAAGATACGCAGTATTTT.

CDR3 nucleotide sequence: TGTGCCAGCAGTTACTCCAGGGGAGAGACCCAGTACTTC. Translated: CASSYSRGETQYF. The rearrangement links TRBV6-5 to TRBJ2-5, with a weak D call TRBD1 (6 bases). The CDR3 covers 13 residues. The V and J ends lost 0 bases and 4 bases respectively, with 6 bases between them. Germline V gene lookup returns CDR1 MNHEY and CDR2 SVGAGI.

The genes are TRBV2 and TRBJ1-4, with D maybe TRBD1 (5 bases). The germline V and J ends were trimmed by 8 bases and 5 bases, with 15 bases remaining between them. The germline gives CDR1 SNHLY, CDR2 FYNNEI. This CDR3 has 14 residues. The CDR3 DNA sequence: TGTGCCAGCGGGGGGGGGACTGCGAATGAAAAACTGTTTTTT. Translation gives CASGGGTANEKLFF.

The chain recombines TRBV19 with TRBJ1-5; TRBD1 is a possible D gene (5 bases). Germline V gene lookup returns CDR1 LNHDA and CDR2 SQIVND (reference sequence). V shed 5 bases and J shed 0 bases, with 17 bases lying between them. CDR3 size: 17 residues. The CDR3 protein is CASSPRRGGYSNQPQHF. The CDR3, as DNA: TGTGCCAGTAGTCCCCGAAGGGGAGGATATAGCAATCAGCCCCAGCATTTT.

A note on this clone: Other DNA sequences in the sample encode the same CDR3. The chain uses TRBV5-1 and TRBJ1-3; TRBD1 agrees at 8 bases. Trimming cost V 0 bases and J 3 bases; bases outside gene matches: 2. Germline V gene sequence: CDR1 SGHRS, CDR2 YFSETQ. The CDR3 covers 15 residues. The CDR3 bases are TGCGCCAGCAGCTTGGACAGGGGGAGTGGAAACACCATATATTTT. This codes for CASSLDRGSGNTIYF.

CDR3 DNA: TGTGCCAGCAGCTTAGGACAGGGGGATGGAAAACTGTTTTTT. Amino acids: CASSLGQGDGKLFF. The rearrangement uses TRBV7-9 and TRBJ1-4, with 9 positions matching TRBD1. CDR3 length: 14 residues. CDR1 and CDR2 (germline): SEHNR, FQNEAQ (reference sequence). Losses at the gene ends were 1 base for V and 10 bases for J; bases not matched to a gene: 4.

V gene TRBV7-8 combines with J gene TRBJ1-6; 7 bases are a match to TRBD1. V was pared by 5 bases and J by 10 bases, with 14 bases of the junction left unmatched. This CDR3 region has 16 residues. Germline values: CDR1 SGHVS, CDR2 FQNEAQ. The CDR3 here is CASSQNSAGGRSPLHF. The CDR3 DNA follows: TGTGCCAGCAGCCAAAACTCGGCAGGGGGAAGATCACCCCTCCACTTT.

This sequence joins TRBV28 and TRBJ2-1; the match to TRBD2 covers 9 bases. J lost 3 bases, V lost 2 bases, and 5 bases had no gene match. This CDR3 region has 16 residues. Per germline, CDR1 MDHEN and CDR2 SYDVKM. CDR3 amino acids: CASSLGTSGHYNEQFF. Written as DNA, the CDR3 is TGTGCCAGCAGTTTAGGTACTAGCGGGCACTACAATGAGCAGTTCTTC.

V usage is TRBV5-1 and J usage is TRBJ2-1; 10 bases are shared with TRBD2. The CDR3 covers 14 residues. V shed 2 bases, J shed 9 bases, and the junction held 5 bases outside the gene matches. Germline V CDR1 and CDR2: SGHRS, YFSETQ. CDR3: CASSLVRTSGEQFF. The CDR3 DNA follows: TGCGCCAGCAGCTTAGTTCGGACTAGCGGTGAGCAGTTCTTC.

The rearrangement joins TRBV18 to TRBJ2-5; 7 nucleotides align to TRBD2. The germline V gene encodes CDR1 KGHSH and CDR2 LQKENI. The CDR3 totals 14 residues. The J segment lost 1 base and the V segment lost 2 bases, leaving 1 base of the junction unmatched. This chain's CDR3 is CASSPGGGQETQYF. Written as DNA, the CDR3 is TGTGCCAGCTCACCAGGGGGGGGCCAAGAGACCCAGTACTTC.

The J gene is TRBJ1-1, the V gene TRBV10-3; the D gene is possibly TRBD1 (5 bases). This CDR3 has 15 amino acids. Germline V gives CDR1 ENHRY, CDR2 SYGVKD. V was clipped by 3 bases and J by 10 bases, with 21 bases between them. The chain's CDR3 is CAISDGGVGQGGAFF. The DNA of the CDR3 is TGTGCCATCAGTGATGGAGGTGTAGGGCAGGGAGGAGCTTTCTTT.

V and J are TRBV12-5 and TRBJ2-3; 12 nucleotides match TRBD2. The CDR3 consists of 18 residues. V dropped 7 bases and J dropped 3; count of bases not matched to a gene: 14. Germline CDR1 LGHNT, CDR2 FRNRAP. This CDR3 reads CASAPLGLAGGPTDTQYF. CDR3 coding DNA: TGTGCTAGTGCCCCCCTGGGGCTAGCGGGAGGGCCAACAGATACGCAGTATTTT.

The rearrangement joins TRBV5-1 to TRBJ1-6; D is unclear. The germline CDR1 and CDR2 sequences are SGHRS and YFSETQ. The CDR3 has 16 residues. V lost 0 bases and J lost 0, with 7 bases in between. The chain's CDR3 is CASSLDPSSYNSPLHF. The CDR3 DNA is TGCGCCAGCAGCTTGGACCCGAGCTCCTATAATTCACCCCTCCACTTT.

The chain joins TRBV11-2 to TRBJ1-4; unclear D gene. The CDR3 extends over 16 amino acids. Germline V gene sequence: CDR1 SGHAT, CDR2 FQNNGV. Trimming took off 2 bases at V and 0 bases at J, with 10 bases between the two ends. The CDR3 reads CASSLNHQSTNEKLFF. For the CDR3, the DNA is TGTGCCAGCAGCTTAAATCATCAGTCAACTAATGAAAAACTGTTTTTT. Together with reference TRBV11-2 and TRBJ1-4, the CDR3 gives the full variable domain: EAGVAQSPRYKIIEKRQSVAFWCNPISGHATLYWYQQILGQGPKLLIQFQNNGVVDDSQLPKDRFSAERLKGVDSTLKIQPAKLEDSAVYLCASSLNHQSTNEKLFFGSGTQLSVL.

This clone was seen only once. The rearrangement joins TRBV5-1 to TRBJ2-4; TRBD1 is a possible D gene (6 bases). This CDR3 comprises 13 residues. Germline loops: CDR1 SGHRS, CDR2 YFSETQ. Trimming left V 2 bases short and J 4 bases short, with 7 bases between. The CDR3 DNA sequence: TGCGCCAGCAGCTTTCAGGGGAAAAACATTCAGTACTTC. Amino acid sequence: CASSFQGKNIQYF.

The CDR3 spells CASGDTSYNEQFF. CDR3 bases: TGCGCCAGCGGTGACACCTCCTACAATGAGCAGTTCTTC. V gene TRBV5-1 combines with J gene TRBJ2-1; D is unresolved. This CDR3 contains 13 residues. Trimming left V 7 bases short and J 0 bases short, with 8 bases between. Germline CDR1 SGHRS, CDR2 YFSETQ.

V usage is TRBV29-1 and J usage is TRBJ1-1; TRBD1 matches at 8 bases. Germline assignment: CDR1 SQVTM and CDR2 ANQGSEA. The CDR3 runs 14 residues. Trimming took 7 bases from V and 3 from J; bases not matched to a gene: 10. The CDR3 nucleotides read TGCAGCGCAAAACAGGGGGTAGATTACACTGAAGCTTTCTTT. Translated: CSAKQGVDYTEAFF.

The V gene is TRBV6-5, the J gene TRBJ2-2; tentatively, D is TRBD2 (6 bases). From germline, CDR1 is MNHEY and CDR2 SVGAGI. The CDR3 has 14 amino acids. V lost 8 bases to trimming and J lost 1 base, with 11 bases between them. CDR3 DNA: TGTGCCAGCCGGGGCGGGGTGAACACCGGGGAGCTGTTTTTT. Protein sequence: CASRGGVNTGELFF.

The chain recombines TRBV11-2 with TRBJ1-6; 9 nucleotides match TRBD1. The germline gives CDR1 SGHAT, CDR2 FQNNGV. With V trimmed by 0 bases and J by 5 bases, 8 bases remained unmatched. The CDR3 runs 18 residues. The CDR3 loop reads CASSLDYGDRVDNSPLHF. The CDR3 nucleotides read TGTGCCAGCAGCTTAGATTACGGGGACAGGGTGGATAATTCACCCCTCCACTTT.

V and J are TRBV7-9 and TRBJ2-7, with unresolved D. This CDR3 has 16 amino acids. V lost 2 bases to trimming and J lost 0 bases, with 14 bases between them. Germline V gives CDR1 SEHNR, CDR2 FQNEAQ (reference sequence). The CDR3 reads CASSLWRPFSSYEQYF. The CDR3 bases are TGTGCCAGCAGCTTATGGAGACCCTTCAGCTCCTACGAGCAGTACTTC.

In regard to this clone: A read error may produce the germline difference seen at one junction end. This chain uses TRBV18 with TRBJ1-2, with 9 bases identical to TRBD1. This CDR3 has 11 amino acids. CDR1 is KGHSH and CDR2 is LQKENI in the germline V gene. The chain's CDR3 is CASSQRDRDPF. The CDR3 nucleotides are TGTGCCAGCTCACAACGGGACAGGGACCCCTTC.

The genes are TRBV11-3 and TRBJ2-1, with 8 bases fitting TRBD2. V was pared by 6 bases and J by 6 bases, with 16 bases of the junction left unmatched. Per germline, CDR1 SGHNT and CDR2 YENEEA. There are 17 residues in the CDR3. CDR3 region: CASRGTSGTSDSNEQFF. The CDR3 nucleotides read TGTGCCAGCAGGGGGACCTCCGGGACTAGTGATTCCAATGAGCAGTTCTTC.

The chain recombines TRBV18 with TRBJ1-1; TRBD1 matches 9 bases. The CDR3 is made up of 17 amino acids. The J segment lost 0 bases and the V segment lost 1 base, leaving 6 bases of the junction unmatched. CDR1 is KGHSH and CDR2 is LQKENI in the germline V gene. Here the CDR3 reads CASSPLGQGLMNTEAFF. As DNA, the CDR3 is TGTGCCAGCTCACCACTGGGACAGGGACTAATGAACACTGAAGCTTTCTTT.